This passage covers 28 T cell receptor beta chains from one sample sequenced in a study of blood T cell repertoires in COVID-19. Profiling relied on immunoSEQ multiplex PCR, and the TCRdb table lists in-frame clones only, not all of them. Here the sample spans about 180,000 clones, 80% to 90% being singletons. The material sequenced was peripheral blood. The receptors here all came from a human donor with active or convalescent COVID-19. The donor label of this sample is uncertain.

The V and J genes are TRBV28 and TRBJ1-4; D perhaps matches TRBD1 (6 bases). V shed 2 bases and J shed 8 bases, with 12 bases lying between them. Germline V CDR1 and CDR2: MDHEN, SYDVKM. There are 14 residues in the CDR3. DNA of the CDR3: TGTGCCAGCAGTTTAACAGGGCTAAGCGAAAAACTGTTTTTT. This encodes CASSLTGLSEKLFF.

This chain joins TRBV14 and TRBJ1-1, with a possible D match to TRBD1 (6 bases). Germline V gene lookup returns CDR1 SGHDN and CDR2 FVKESK. CDR3 length equals 14 residues. V gave up 5 bases and J gave up 5 bases, with 15 bases separating them. DNA for the CDR3: TGTGCCAGCAGCTATCACAGGGCAGGAACTGAAGCTTTCTTT. Translated, it gives CASSYHRAGTEAFF.

The chain employs TRBV6-5 and TRBJ2-5; 9 nucleotides line up with TRBD1. The CDR3 extends over 13 amino acids. The germline CDR1 and CDR2 sequences are MNHEY and SVGAGI. V shed 9 bases, J shed 7 bases, and the junction held 9 bases outside the gene matches. The CDR3 DNA sequence: TGTGCCAGTAGAGGGACAGGGACAGGGACCCAGTACTTC. Its translation is CASRGTGTGTQYF.

This rearrangement joins TRBV5-1 to TRBJ2-2; D may match TRBD1 or TRBD2 (6 bases each). Germline V gene data show CDR1 as SGHRS and CDR2 as YFSETQ. V dropped 4 bases and J dropped 3 bases, with 10 bases sitting between them. This CDR3 spans 14 amino acids. In DNA, the CDR3 is TGCGCCAGCAGCCTGGAGGGGGACACCGGGGAGCTGTTTTTT. It codes for CASSLEGDTGELFF.

This chain links TRBV6-5 with TRBJ1-4, with TRBD1 matching over 7 bases. This CDR3 has 15 residues. CDR1 is MNHEY, CDR2 SVGAGI, per germline. The J segment lost 12 bases and the V segment lost 1 base, leaving 11 bases of the junction unmatched. The CDR3: CASSYLNKGARELFF. The CDR3 DNA reads as TGTGCCAGCAGTTACTTGAACAAGGGGGCGAGGGAACTGTTTTTT.

The chain joins TRBV5-4 to TRBJ1-2; no clear D. With 0 bases removed from V and 8 bases from J, the gap between germline ends came to 11 bases. CDR1 SGHNT and CDR2 YYREEE come from the germline V gene (reference sequence). The CDR3 sequence is 13 residues long. The CDR3 loop is CASSLAAGAGYTF. CDR3 DNA: TGTGCCAGCAGCTTGGCGGCAGGTGCAGGCTACACCTTC.

The chain links TRBV5-1 to TRBJ2-3; 9 positions match TRBD2. The length of the CDR3 is 15 residues. Germline V lookup: CDR1 SGHRS, CDR2 YFSETQ. With V trimmed by 0 bases and J by 4 bases, 3 bases remained unmatched. The CDR3 DNA sequence: TGCGCCAGCAGCTTGGTGGTAGCGGGGGCAGATACGCAGTATTTT. Encoded protein: CASSLVVAGADTQYF.

The rearrangement uses TRBV5-6 and TRBJ1-2; D unclear. Trimming took 2 bases from V and 4 from J, leaving 6 bases between them. The CDR3 runs 12 residues. Germline CDR1 SGHDT, CDR2 YYEEEE. CDR3 sequence reads: CASSFGPYGYTF. The CDR3, as DNA: TGTGCCAGCAGCTTTGGGCCCTATGGCTACACCTTC.

J is TRBJ1-1 and V is TRBV4-1; maybe TRBD1 (5 bases). Germline V gives CDR1 MGHRA, CDR2 YSYEKL. The CDR3 consists of 15 residues. The V gene lost 0 bases and the J gene lost 5 bases, with 13 bases spanning the gap. CDR3 protein: CASSQDWPGGTEAFF. The DNA of the CDR3 is TGCGCCAGCAGCCAAGATTGGCCGGGGGGGACTGAAGCTTTCTTT.

This chain uses TRBV5-4 with TRBJ1-2; no clear D. This CDR3 contains 15 residues. Trimming took 0 bases from V and 4 from J, leaving 13 bases between them. Germline CDR1 SGHNT, CDR2 YYREEE (reference sequence). In nucleotides, the CDR3 is TGTGCCAGCAGCTTGGGATTCAGTTCAGGCTATGGCTACACCTTC. Protein product: CASSLGFSSGYGYTF. Looking up the rest from reference TRBV5-4 and TRBJ1-2 gives the full variable domain: ETGVTQSPTHLIKTRGQQVTLRCSSQSGHNTVSWYQQALGQGPQFIFQYYREEENGRGNFPPRFSGLQFPNYSSELNVNALELDDSALYLCASSLGFSSGYGYTFGSGTRLTVV.

The chain carries TRBV27 and TRBJ2-1; a possible D gene is TRBD2 (5 bases). V lost 3 bases to trimming and J lost 7 bases, with 10 bases between them. This CDR3 spans 13 amino acids. The germline V gene encodes CDR1 MNHEY and CDR2 SMNVEV (reference sequence). CDR3 loop: CASSFDTRNEQFF. In nucleotides, the CDR3 is TGTGCCAGCAGTTTCGATACTAGAAATGAGCAGTTCTTC.

V and J are TRBV9 and TRBJ2-5, with D maybe TRBD2 (5 bases). CDR3 length: 16 residues. The germline V and J ends were trimmed by 0 bases and 5 bases, with 17 bases remaining between them. Germline V CDR1 and CDR2: SGDLS, YYNGEE. The CDR3 DNA reads as TGTGCCAGCAGCGTAGATCGGGGTCTTCTGGGGGAGACCCAGTACTTC. Translation gives CASSVDRGLLGETQYF.

In DNA form, the CDR3 reads TGTGCCTGGAGGTTACTGCCGGGAGATGGCTACACCTTC. Its translation is CAWRLLPGDGYTF. This chain uses TRBV30 with TRBJ1-2, with D unresolved. Germline V CDR1 and CDR2: GTSNPN, SVGIG (reference sequence). V was trimmed by 3 bases and J by 6 bases, leaving 14 bases between them. The CDR3 contains 13 residues.

This clone was observed a single time. The chain has TRBV7-9 and TRBJ2-3; 9 bases align to TRBD2. In germline, CDR1 is SEHNR, CDR2 FQNEAQ (reference sequence). V was clipped by 5 bases and J by 3 bases; unmatched bases: 6. CDR3 size: 15 residues. The CDR3 DNA reads TGTGCCAGCAGCCAGCCGAGCGGGAGGACAGATACGCAGTATTTT. It translates to CASSQPSGRTDTQYF.

The chain is built from TRBV12-3 or TRBV12-4 and TRBJ2-3; D gene unclear. V lost 10 bases and J lost 6, with 8 bases in between. The CDR3 runs to 10 residues. CDR3 DNA sequence: TGTGCCACTTCCGGGGATACGCAGTATTTT. Protein sequence: CATSGDTQYF.

V and J are TRBV5-1 and TRBJ2-1; 11 bases map to TRBD2. Unmatched junction bases numbered 14, after V lost 1 base and J lost 8 bases. Germline V lookup: CDR1 SGHRS, CDR2 YFSETQ. This CDR3 region has 18 residues. CDR3 sequence (DNA): TGCGCCAGCAGCTTGTCCGCGGGTGGTAGCGGGGGGGCCTATGAGCAGTTCTTC. As protein: CASSLSAGGSGGAYEQFF.

The chain combines TRBV30 with TRBJ2-1; TRBD2 aligns across 9 bases. Germline V gene lookup returns CDR1 GTSNPN and CDR2 SVGIG (reference sequence). V lost 7 bases, J lost 4 bases, and 11 bases stayed unmatched. The CDR3 spans 15 residues. The CDR3 DNA reads TGTGCCTCTGATCGGGCAGCGGGGGGTTACAATGAGCAGTTCTTC. It translates to CASDRAAGGYNEQFF.

CDR3 sequence (DNA): TGTGCTAGTGGTTTGGTTGGAGGGTCGGGGGAGCAGTACTTC. Encoded protein: CASGLVGGSGEQYF. The V gene is TRBV12-5, the J gene TRBJ2-7; TRBD2 is a possible D gene (6 bases). This CDR3 spans 14 amino acids. Germline CDR1 reads LGHNT; CDR2 reads FRNRAP. Trimming took 0 bases from V and 7 from J, leaving 13 bases between them.

The V call is TRBV2, the J call TRBJ1-1; D ambiguous. CDR3 size: 12 residues. In germline, CDR1 is SNHLY, CDR2 FYNNEI. V lost 8 bases to trimming and J lost 6 bases, with 13 bases between them. For the CDR3, the DNA is TGTGCCAGCTGGGAGGGTGGGCCTGAAGCTTTCTTT. Translating gives CASWEGGPEAFF.

V gene TRBV19 combines with J gene TRBJ2-5, with 7 positions matching TRBD1. Germline loops: CDR1 LNHDA, CDR2 SQIVND (reference sequence). V shed 5 bases and J 5 bases; nucleotides not matched to a gene: 2. This CDR3 comprises 12 residues. The CDR3 loop reads CASSDRVETQYF. In DNA form, the CDR3 reads TGTGCCAGTAGTGACAGGGTGGAGACCCAGTACTTC.

The rearrangement uses TRBV19 and TRBJ1-2, with 9 nucleotides matching TRBD1. Germline V gene sequence: CDR1 LNHDA, CDR2 SQIVND (reference sequence). With V trimmed by 5 bases and J by 8 bases, 6 bases remained unmatched. This CDR3 contains 13 residues. The CDR3 DNA sequence: TGTGCCAGTAGTCCCGGGACAGGGTACGGCTACACCTTC. Translation gives CASSPGTGYGYTF.

The J gene is TRBJ1-2, the V gene TRBV13, with TRBD1 matching 7 bases. V gave up 5 bases and J gave up 0 bases; unmatched junction bases: 9. The length of the CDR3 is 16 residues. Germline V gene data show CDR1 as PRHDT and CDR2 as FYEKMQ (reference sequence). The CDR3 reads CASSTRQGRTNYGYTF. The CDR3 coding sequence is TGTGCCAGCAGCACACGACAGGGTCGGACTAACTATGGCTACACCTTC.

This chain links TRBV7-9 with TRBJ1-6; D is unresolved. The germline gives CDR1 SEHNR, CDR2 FQNEAQ (reference sequence). This CDR3 is 16 amino acids long. V shed 7 bases and J shed 2 bases, with 15 bases lying between them. The CDR3 loop is CASTATSGAYNSPLHF. In DNA, the CDR3 is TGTGCCAGCACCGCCACATCCGGGGCCTATAATTCACCCCTCCACTTT. Full variable domain (remainder filled in from reference TRBV7-9 and TRBJ1-6): DTGVSQNPRHKITKRGQNVTFRCDPISEHNRLYWYRQTLGQGPEFLTYFQNEAQLEKSRLLSDRFSAERPKGSFSTLEIQRTEQGDSAMYLCASTATSGAYNSPLHFGNGTRLTVT.

The chain uses TRBV7-2 and TRBJ1-2; the D is unclear. The V and J ends lost 4 bases and 5 bases respectively, with 20 bases between them. The CDR3 spans 16 residues. Germline V lookup: CDR1 SGHTA, CDR2 FQGNSA. The chain's CDR3 is CASSYSFTSVKYGYTF. In DNA, the CDR3 is TGTGCCAGCAGCTACTCCTTTACAAGCGTGAAATATGGCTACACCTTC.

This clone was detected once. The rearrangement links TRBV12-3 or TRBV12-4 to TRBJ2-4; D perhaps matches TRBD1 (6 bases). Trimming shortened V by 1 base and J by 5 bases, and 6 bases separated the two germline ends. The CDR3 totals 13 residues. The CDR3 here is CASSLGQENIQYF. The DNA for the CDR3 is TGTGCCAGCAGTTTAGGACAGGAAAACATTCAGTACTTC.

This clone has a handful of counts. V usage is TRBV2 and J usage is TRBJ1-1; D possibly corresponds to TRBD1 (6 bases). The CDR3 has 16 amino acids. CDR1 is SNHLY, CDR2 FYNNEI, per germline. With 5 bases removed from V and 0 bases from J, the gap between germline ends came to 16 bases. Here the CDR3 DNA reads TGTGCCAGCAGTCCTCAAACAGGGACCATGAACACTGAAGCTTTCTTT. Translation: CASSPQTGTMNTEAFF. Full variable domain (outside the CDR3, taken from reference TRBV2 and TRBJ1-1): EPEVTQTPSHQVTQMGQEVILRCVPISNHLYFYWYRQILGQKVEFLVSFYNNEISEKSEIFDDQFSVERPDGSNFTLKIRSTKLEDSAMYFCASSPQTGTMNTEAFFGQGTRLTVV.

The rearrangement links TRBV5-1 to TRBJ2-3; 8 bases line up with TRBD1. V lost 0 bases and J lost 3; bases outside the gene matches: 12. The CDR3 has 18 residues. From germline, CDR1 is SGHRS and CDR2 YFSETQ. This CDR3 is CASSLGPRGHTSTDTQYF. Here the CDR3 DNA reads TGCGCCAGCAGCTTGGGACCCAGGGGGCATACGTCGACAGATACGCAGTATTTT. The whole variable domain, remainder taken from reference TRBV5-1 and TRBJ2-3, is KAGVTQTPRYLIKTRGQQVTLSCSPISGHRSVSWYQQTPGQGLQFLFEYFSETQRNKGNFPGRFSGRQFSNSRSEMNVSTLELGDSALYLCASSLGPRGHTSTDTQYFGPGTRLTVL.

The gene calls are TRBV7-9 and TRBJ2-6, with TRBD1 matching 8 bases. Germline values: CDR1 SEHNR, CDR2 FQNEAQ (reference sequence). Trimming cost V 10 bases and J 2 bases; bases outside gene matches: 13. This CDR3 comprises 17 residues. The CDR3 loop is CATTGAYRGTGANVLTF. The CDR3 DNA is TGTGCCACCACAGGGGCGTACAGGGGGACTGGGGCCAACGTCCTGACTTTC.